A single sample gave rise to the 3 T cell receptor beta chains below, sequenced in a study of blood T cell repertoires in COVID-19. Data came from immunoSEQ multiplex PCR; TCRdb stores just in-frame clones and leaves some out. The table records roughly 200,000 clones, just under 90% of them present only once. The sample consisted of peripheral blood. The origin of the receptors is a man aged 60 to 75 who had recovered from COVID-19.

V usage is TRBV3-1 (or the pseudogene TRBV3-2) and J usage is TRBJ1-2, with D possibly TRBD1 on 5 matching bases. The CDR3 has 14 residues. The V end was cut by 4 bases, the J end by 3 bases, with 12 bases between. Germline loops: CDR1 LGHDT, CDR2 YNNKEL (reference sequence). In DNA form, the CDR3 reads TGTGCCAGCAGCCCGTTTGGGGGGGACTATGGCTACACCTTC. Its protein is CASSPFGGDYGYTF.

This clone has just a few counts. The V gene is TRBV7-2, the J gene TRBJ2-2; D might be TRBD2 (6 bases). This CDR3 region has 13 residues. Germline CDR1 reads SGHTA; CDR2 reads FQGNSA. The germline V and J ends were trimmed by 5 bases and 8 bases, with 12 bases remaining between them. CDR3: CASSPPGLGELFF. The CDR3 nucleotides are TGTGCCAGCAGCCCCCCGGGACTTGGGGAGCTGTTTTTT. Combining the CDR3 with reference TRBV7-2 and TRBJ2-2 gives the whole variable domain GAGVSQSPSNKVTEKGKDVELRCDPISGHTALYWYRQSLGQGLEFLIYFQGNSAPDKSGLPSDRFSAERTGGSVSTLTIQRTQQEDSAVYLCASSPPGLGELFFGEGSRLTVL.

The chain couples TRBV5-8 to TRBJ1-4, with D unresolved. In germline, CDR1 is SGHTS, CDR2 YDEGEE. This CDR3 region has 11 residues. Deletions cut 0 bases from V and 10 bases from J, with 4 bases between. The CDR3 loop is CASSLAGKLFF. The CDR3 nucleotides read TGTGCCAGCAGCTTGGCGGGAAAACTGTTTTTT.